These 15 T cell receptor beta chains share one sample of origin, sequenced in a study of blood T cell repertoires in COVID-19 (dated by TCRdb to 2020 to 2021). The library was produced with the immunoSEQ multiplex PCR assay. Entries here come from immuneACCESS through TCRdb and include only in-frame sequences with V and J called. Some clones fail to appear in such tables; in the studies checked, an unresolved V gene covers under half of the shortfall, and the cause of the remainder is unknown. This sample is represented by over 450,000 clones; roughly 89% of them were singletons. Of the sample, around 7.8% is held by the ten largest clones. The sequenced sample was peripheral blood. The source of these receptors is a woman in her 50s with COVID-19, enrolled during active disease.

This clone has just a few counts. The genes are TRBV6-5 and TRBJ1-2; 7 bases fit TRBD1. The CDR3 sequence is 15 residues long. CDR1 is MNHEY and CDR2 is SVGAGI in the germline V gene. The V and J ends lost 10 bases and 4 bases, in that order; junction bases with no gene match: 15. The CDR3 bases are TGTGCCACCAACCGGGACAGCGAAATTTCCTATGGCTACACCTTC. Residues: CATNRDSEISYGYTF.

V and J are TRBV25-1 and TRBJ2-1; D ambiguous. The CDR3 consists of 14 residues. The V gene's germline CDR1 is MGHDK and CDR2 SYGVNS. V dropped 8 bases and J dropped 3 bases, with 14 bases sitting between them. The CDR3 DNA sequence: TGTGCCAGCCGAGATAGCCGGATCTACAATGAGCAGTTCTTC. Its translation: CASRDSRIYNEQFF.

The chain employs TRBV11-2 and TRBJ1-1; D gene uncertain. Germline CDR1 and CDR2: SGHAT and FQNNGV. This CDR3 is built from 13 residues. Trimming pared 5 bases from V and 10 bases from J, leaving 17 bases between. CDR3 DNA: TGTGCCAGCAGCCCCCTTGGGAGGCCTGGAGCTTTCTTT. It specifies CASSPLGRPGAFF.

The CDR3 DNA sequence: TGTGCCAGCAGAGCCCCGGGGGCTGAAGCTTTCTTT. It translates to CASRAPGAEAFF. The chain couples TRBV6-5 to TRBJ1-1, with D perhaps TRBD1 (5 bases). Germline-derived CDR1 and CDR2 are MNHEY and SVGAGI. Between the trimmed V and J ends, which lost 6 bases and 6 bases, there was a span of 11 bases. The CDR3 length is 12 residues.

The rearrangement joins TRBV5-1 to TRBJ1-2; 10 bases are shared with TRBD1. Germline assignment: CDR1 SGHRS and CDR2 YFSETQ. The CDR3 extends over 14 amino acids. The V segment lost 2 bases and the J segment 8 bases; nucleotides outside the gene matches: 6. CDR3 nucleotides: TGCGCCAGCAGCTTACCGACAGGGGGCAAAGGCTACACCTTC. It specifies CASSLPTGGKGYTF.

This clone was seen just once. The same CDR3 is also encoded by other DNA sequences in this sample. This rearrangement joins TRBV11-2 to TRBJ1-1; D is undetermined. V was shortened by 1 base and J by 2 bases, with 5 bases between the two germline ends. CDR1 and CDR2 (germline): SGHAT, FQNNGV. This CDR3 comprises 13 residues. CDR3 sequence: CASSLVQNTEAFF. In DNA, the CDR3 is TGTGCCAGCAGCTTAGTCCAAAACACTGAAGCTTTCTTT.

This chain links TRBV27 with TRBJ1-5; 7 bases agree with TRBD1. V lost 6 bases, J lost 5 bases, and 10 bases stayed unmatched. CDR1 and CDR2 (germline): MNHEY, SMNVEV (reference sequence). The CDR3 is made up of 15 amino acids. The CDR3 spells CASRSGQYLDQPQHF. CDR3 DNA: TGTGCCAGCAGATCGGGACAGTACTTAGATCAGCCCCAGCATTTT.

A few counts support this clone. The J gene is TRBJ2-3, the V gene TRBV7-9; possible D gene TRBD1, 7 bases. V was pared by 6 bases and J by 5 bases, with 21 bases between. CDR3 length: 16 residues. Germline V gene data show CDR1 as SEHNR and CDR2 as FQNEAQ (reference sequence). CDR3 protein: CASSYNAGQGEDTQYF. CDR3 coding DNA: TGTGCCAGCAGTTACAATGCGGGGCAGGGGGAAGATACGCAGTATTTT.

The rearrangement links TRBV30 to TRBJ1-2; 11 bases are a match to TRBD1. CDR3 size: 17 residues. Per the germline V gene, CDR1 is GTSNPN and CDR2 is SVGIG (reference sequence). Losses at the gene ends were 2 bases for V and 4 bases for J; bases not matched to a gene: 12. CDR3 in amino acids: CAWSLIRGQGGFYGYTF. Written as DNA, the CDR3 is TGTGCCTGGAGTTTAATTCGGGGACAGGGGGGTTTCTATGGCTACACCTTC.

As for this clone: The DNA is omitted, as the CDR3 cannot be located on it reliably, and the CDR3 follows TCRdb's listing. CDR3 protein: CASSSSGGYASPLNGYTF. This chain joins TRBV27 and TRBJ1-2. Including both end residues, the CDR3 is 18 amino acids long. CDR1 MNHEY and CDR2 SMNVEV come from the germline V gene (reference sequence).

The genes are TRBV11-2 and TRBJ1-1; D uncertain. V shed 2 bases and J shed 3 bases, with 13 bases lying between them. The germline gives CDR1 SGHAT, CDR2 FQNNGV. This CDR3 has 15 residues. The CDR3 spells CASSLSPGLDTEAFF. CDR3 nucleotides: TGTGCCAGCAGCTTATCTCCTGGGCTCGACACTGAAGCTTTCTTT.

Here the CDR3 DNA reads TGTGCCAGCACCATAAACGAGGATACGCAGTATTTT. It is translated as CASTINEDTQYF. This chain connects TRBV12-3 or TRBV12-4 to TRBJ2-3, with D hard to call. The CDR3 runs 12 residues. Deletions cut 7 bases from V and 6 bases from J, with 11 bases between.

With regard to this clone: Different DNA sequences within this sample yield the same CDR3. The V gene is TRBV19, the J gene TRBJ1-5, with D perhaps matching TRBD1 (6 bases). Germline CDR1 reads LNHDA; CDR2 reads SQIVND (reference sequence). This CDR3 has 14 residues. With 2 bases removed from V and 4 bases from J, the gap between germline ends came to 9 bases. The CDR3 DNA reads TGTGCCAGTAGTATAAGGGACACGAATCAGCCCCAGCATTTT. Translated: CASSIRDTNQPQHF.

The chain links TRBV2 to TRBJ2-3; maybe TRBD2 (5 bases). CDR3 length equals 15 residues. The V gene's germline CDR1 is SNHLY and CDR2 FYNNEI. The V gene lost 1 base and the J gene lost 4 bases, with 12 bases spanning the gap. CDR3 nucleotides: TGTGCCAGCAGTGAAGGGCTAGCTCGGCCAGATACGCAGTATTTT. The encoded protein is CASSEGLARPDTQYF.

The chain links TRBV9 to TRBJ1-2, with D perhaps matching TRBD1 (5 bases). The CDR3 spans 11 residues. V dropped 3 bases and J dropped 6 bases, with 6 bases sitting between them. Per the germline V gene, CDR1 is SGDLS and CDR2 is YYNGEE. CDR3 bases: TGTGCCAGCAGCGGGGGGGATGGCTACACCTTC. Protein sequence: CASSGGDGYTF.